Detailed here is one TCR beta chain. Its antigen remains unknown. The data were taken from a study of T cell responses to AZD1222 COVID-19 vaccine. TCRdb's table, derived via immunoSEQ multiplex PCR, lists solely in-frame clones and lacks some. The table includes about 130,000 clones, 70% to 90% detected once. Points from the study as a whole: All repertoire sampling was performed exclusively after the peak T cell response. Clonal diversity was possibly underestimated, and white British individuals and females predominated among donors. The study found Spike-specific TCR breadth and depth rose after two AZD1222 doses. Unmutated variant regions are reportedly the target of nearly half of TCRs that are spike-specific.

From germline, CDR1 is ENHRY and CDR2 SYGVKD. The CDR3 covers 18 residues. The ends were cut back, 2 bases at V and 0 bases at J, with 20 bases in the middle. Specimen: peripheral blood, collected on day 0 of AZD1222 vaccination. V gene TRBV10-3 combines with J gene TRBJ2-7; no firm D call. This TCR was recovered from an adult in good health. The CDR3 loop reads CAISEPAARSRDSYEQYF. Here the CDR3 DNA reads TGTGCCATCAGTGAGCCCGCGGCGAGGTCGAGAGACTCCTACGAGCAGTACTTC.